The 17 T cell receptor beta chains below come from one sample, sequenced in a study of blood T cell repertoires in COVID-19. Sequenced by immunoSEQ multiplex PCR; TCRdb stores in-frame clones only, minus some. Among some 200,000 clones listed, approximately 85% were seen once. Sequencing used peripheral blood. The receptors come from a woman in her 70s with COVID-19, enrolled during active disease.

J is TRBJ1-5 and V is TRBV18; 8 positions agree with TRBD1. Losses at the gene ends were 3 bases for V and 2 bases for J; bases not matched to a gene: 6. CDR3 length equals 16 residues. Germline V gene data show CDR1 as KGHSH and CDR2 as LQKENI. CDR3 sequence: CASSPEQGVRNQPQHF. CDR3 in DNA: TGTGCCAGCTCACCTGAACAGGGGGTCCGCAATCAGCCCCAGCATTTT.

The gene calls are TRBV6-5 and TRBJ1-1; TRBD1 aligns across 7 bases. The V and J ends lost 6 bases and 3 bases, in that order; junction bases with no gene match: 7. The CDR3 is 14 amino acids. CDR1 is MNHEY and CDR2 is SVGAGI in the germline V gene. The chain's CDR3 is CASSPGQWHTEAFF. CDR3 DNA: TGTGCCAGCAGCCCGGGACAGTGGCACACTGAAGCTTTCTTT.

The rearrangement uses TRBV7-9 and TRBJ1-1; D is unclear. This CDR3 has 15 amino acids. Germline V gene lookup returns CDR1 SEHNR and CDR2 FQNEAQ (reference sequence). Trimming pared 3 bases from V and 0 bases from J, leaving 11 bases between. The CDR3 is CASSFREQLNTEAFF. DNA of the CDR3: TGTGCCAGCAGCTTCCGGGAACAGCTGAACACTGAAGCTTTCTTT.

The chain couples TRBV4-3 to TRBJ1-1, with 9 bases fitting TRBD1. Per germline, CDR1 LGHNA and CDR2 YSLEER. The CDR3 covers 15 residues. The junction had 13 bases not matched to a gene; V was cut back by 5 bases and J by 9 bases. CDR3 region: CASSEGSGQGFKAFF. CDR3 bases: TGCGCCAGCAGCGAAGGGTCGGGACAGGGCTTTAAAGCTTTCTTT.

In DNA, the CDR3 is TGTGCCAGCAGCCTACAGGGGTACGGGTTCGACACCATATATTTT. Protein sequence: CASSLQGYGFDTIYF. This sequence joins TRBV6-5 and TRBJ1-3, with 7 bases fitting TRBD1. The CDR3 consists of 15 residues. CDR1 is MNHEY and CDR2 is SVGAGI in the germline V gene. Unmatched junction bases numbered 13, after V lost 6 bases and J lost 8 bases.

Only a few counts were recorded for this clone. CDR3 coding DNA: TGTGCCAGCAGCTTAAGTAGTCCGCCCGGGGAGCTGTTTTTT. Translated: CASSLSSPPGELFF. This sequence joins TRBV7-3 and TRBJ2-2; D remains ambiguous. The CDR3 sequence is 14 residues long. The germline CDR1 and CDR2 sequences are SGHTA and FQGTGA. Trimming took 1 base from V and 6 from J, leaving 9 bases between them.

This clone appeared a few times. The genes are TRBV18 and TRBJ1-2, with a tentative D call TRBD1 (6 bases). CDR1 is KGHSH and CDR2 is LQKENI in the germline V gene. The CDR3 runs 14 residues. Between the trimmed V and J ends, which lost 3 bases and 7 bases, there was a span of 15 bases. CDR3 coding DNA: TGTGCCAGCTCACCTGGGACATCTCAGCGTGGCTACACCTTC. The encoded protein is CASSPGTSQRGYTF.

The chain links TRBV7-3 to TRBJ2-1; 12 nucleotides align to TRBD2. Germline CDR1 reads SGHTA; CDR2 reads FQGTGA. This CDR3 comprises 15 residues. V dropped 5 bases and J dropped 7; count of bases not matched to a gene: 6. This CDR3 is CASSRTSGNFNEQFF. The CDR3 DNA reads TGTGCCAGCAGCCGGACTAGCGGGAACTTTAATGAGCAGTTCTTC.

CDR3 residues: CASSLSLRGAFF. The CDR3 DNA reads as TGTGCCAGCAGTCTTTCCCTGAGGGGGGCTTTCTTT. The V and J genes are TRBV11-2 and TRBJ1-1; D may be TRBD1 (6 bases). Trimming shortened V by 6 bases and J by 11 bases, and 16 bases separated the two germline ends. Per the germline V gene, CDR1 is SGHAT and CDR2 is FQNNGV. The length of the CDR3 is 12 residues.

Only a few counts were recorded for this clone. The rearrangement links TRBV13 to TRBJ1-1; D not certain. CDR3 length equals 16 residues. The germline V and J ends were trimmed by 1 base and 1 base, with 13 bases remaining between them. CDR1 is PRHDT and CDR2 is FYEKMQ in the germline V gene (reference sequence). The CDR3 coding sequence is TGTGCCAGCAGCTTAGTCTTGTCCCTAGGGAACACTGAAGCTTTCTTT. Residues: CASSLVLSLGNTEAFF.

The chain's CDR3 is CASSRQGVGIYGYTF. CDR3 nucleotides: TGTGCCAGCAGCCGACAGGGAGTGGGTATTTATGGCTACACCTTC. The chain carries TRBV27 and TRBJ1-2; 7 bases line up with TRBD1. Per germline, CDR1 MNHEY and CDR2 SMNVEV (reference sequence). V lost 6 bases to trimming and J lost 5 bases; unmatched junction nucleotides: 12. This CDR3 region has 15 residues.

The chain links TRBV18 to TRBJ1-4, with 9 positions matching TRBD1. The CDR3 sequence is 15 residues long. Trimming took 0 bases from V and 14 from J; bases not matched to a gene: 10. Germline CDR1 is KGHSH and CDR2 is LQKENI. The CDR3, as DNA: TGTGCCAGCTCACCACCTTGGGACAGGGTAGTTCGGCTGTTTTTT. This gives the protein CASSPPWDRVVRLFF.

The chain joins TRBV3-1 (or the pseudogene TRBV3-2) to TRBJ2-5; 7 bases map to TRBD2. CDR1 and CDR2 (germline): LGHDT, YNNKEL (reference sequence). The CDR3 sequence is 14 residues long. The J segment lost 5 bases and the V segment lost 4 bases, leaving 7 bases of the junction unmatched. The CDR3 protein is CASSRSAGDETQYF. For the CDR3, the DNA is TGTGCCAGCAGCCGATCCGCGGGAGATGAGACCCAGTACTTC.

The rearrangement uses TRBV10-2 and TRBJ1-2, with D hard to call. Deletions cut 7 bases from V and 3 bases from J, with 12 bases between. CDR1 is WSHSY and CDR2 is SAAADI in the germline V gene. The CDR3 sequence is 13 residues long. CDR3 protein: CASMPGVHYGYTF. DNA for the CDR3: TGCGCCAGCATGCCCGGGGTTCACTATGGCTACACCTTC.

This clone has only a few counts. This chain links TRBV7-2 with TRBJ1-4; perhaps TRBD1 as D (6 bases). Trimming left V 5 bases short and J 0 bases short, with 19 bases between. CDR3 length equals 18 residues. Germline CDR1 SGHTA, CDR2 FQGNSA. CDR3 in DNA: TGTGCCAGCAGCCCCCTTCTTTACAGGGCTGCAACTAATGAAAAACTGTTTTTT. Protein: CASSPLLYRAATNEKLFF.

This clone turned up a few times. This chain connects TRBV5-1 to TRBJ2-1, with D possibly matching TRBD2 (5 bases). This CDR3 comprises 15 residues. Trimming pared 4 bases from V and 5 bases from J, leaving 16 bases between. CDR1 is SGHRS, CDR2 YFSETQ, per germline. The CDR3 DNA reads TGCGCCAGCAGCCCTGGCGGGTATCCAGACAATGAGCAGTTCTTC. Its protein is CASSPGGYPDNEQFF. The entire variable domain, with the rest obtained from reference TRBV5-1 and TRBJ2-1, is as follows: KAGVTQTPRYLIKTRGQQVTLSCSPISGHRSVSWYQQTPGQGLQFLFEYFSETQRNKGNFPGRFSGRQFSNSRSEMNVSTLELGDSALYLCASSPGGYPDNEQFFGPGTRLTVL.

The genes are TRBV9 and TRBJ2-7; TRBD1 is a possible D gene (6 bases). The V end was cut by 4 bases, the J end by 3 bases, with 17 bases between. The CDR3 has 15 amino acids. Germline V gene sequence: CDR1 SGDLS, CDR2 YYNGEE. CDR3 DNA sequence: TGTGCCAGCAGCTTAGGATGGGCAGGGGACTACGAGCAGTACTTC. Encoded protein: CASSLGWAGDYEQYF.